This is a list of T cell receptor beta chains from one sample in a study of cytomegalovirus exposure and HLA in healthy donors. Some clones are missing from TCRdb's copy, which holds only in-frame ones; the method was immunoSEQ multiplex PCR. Its clone listing holds 55,000 to 75,000 clones. Source material: PBMCs. These receptors originate from a male donor in good health and CMV-seronegative. CDR3s leave out the opening cysteine and the closing phenylalanine or tryptophan.

j_call v_call cdr3_aa
TRBJ2-7 TRBV7-2 ASSSSPRGLAYSYEQY
TRBJ2-7 TRBV6-1 ARDSSYEQY
TRBJ2-1 TRBV5-8 ASSLVYPDRGEQF
TRBJ1-2 TRBV19 ASNRDRESRGYT
TRBJ2-3 TRBV21-1 ATGGLHSTDTQY
TRBJ2-3 TRBV29-1 SVRGQGTDTQY
TRBJ2-3 TRBV6-6 ASSYSGGGMGDTQY
TRBJ2-3 TRBV18 ASSSRQGGDTQY
TRBJ1-3 TRBV5-6 ASSLAYRGSGNTIY
TRBJ2-5 TRBV29-1 SVEGHQENQY
TRBJ2-1 TRBV4-2 ASSHTSGGDYNEQF
TRBJ2-7 TRBV28 ASSLVGQGSYEQY
TRBJ2-5 TRBV7-2 ASNLVPQGKTQY
TRBJ2-5 TRBV29-1 SVRGQGIGETQY
TRBJ2-7 TRBV6-6 ASSPRASGEYEQY